The 8 T cell receptor beta chains given below trace back to one sample, sequenced in a study of identical twins. TCRdb recomputed calls from the 5' RACE reads with MiXCR, one row per CDR3 protein. The sample includes roughly 220,000 distinct CDR3 sequences, 5.5% to 7.5% of them seen just once. The same specimen was also included in a second study, on T cells expressing NK-cell markers.

Sequencing was performed on CD8+ T cells sorted from blood. These receptors were obtained from a young woman in good health.

The chain carries TRBV27 and TRBJ2-7, with 15 bases matching TRBD2. J gave up 0 bases and V 5 bases, and 2 bases lay outside the gene matches. CDR1 and CDR2 (germline): MNHEY, SMNVEV (reference sequence). The CDR3 has 16 amino acids. The CDR3 coding sequence is TGTGCCAGCAGTCAGGGACTAGCGGGAGGCTCCTACGAGCAGTACTTC. It specifies CASSQGLAGGSYEQYF.

This clonotype was counted between two and nine times. CDR3 sequence (DNA): TGTGCCAGCAGCGCTCTTACCGGGCCGGTGTTCTTC. Protein product: CASSALTGPVFF. The gene calls are TRBV9 and TRBJ2-1, with D unclear. The CDR3 totals 12 residues. V lost 3 bases and J 15 bases, leaving 16 bases between the germline ends. The germline V gene has CDR1 SGDLS and CDR2 YYNGEE.

This clonotype was observed at least ten times. The chain is built from TRBV6-5 and TRBJ1-3; D gene unclear. This CDR3 has 16 residues. The germline gives CDR1 MNHEY, CDR2 SVGAGI. V lost 0 bases and J lost 0, with 9 bases in between. CDR3 sequence: CASSYSRTFSGNTIYF. The CDR3 DNA follows: TGTGCCAGCAGTTACTCGCGGACCTTCTCTGGAAACACCATATATTTT.

This clonotype has at least ten counts. This sequence joins TRBV12-3 or TRBV12-4 and TRBJ1-1; D is unclear. This CDR3 contains 16 residues. The germline V and J ends were trimmed by 5 bases and 4 bases, with 20 bases remaining between them. CDR3 in amino acids: CASSPRTLGRGTEAFF. The CDR3 DNA follows: TGTGCCAGCAGTCCACGGACGTTAGGCCGGGGCACTGAAGCTTTCTTT.

The V gene is TRBV5-6, the J gene TRBJ1-2, with D uncertain. The V end lost 0 bases, the J end lost 6 bases, and 12 bases lay between the germline ends. Germline V CDR1 and CDR2: SGHDT, YYEEEE. This CDR3 spans 14 amino acids. CDR3 region: CASSLVPAPDGYTF. In DNA form, the CDR3 reads TGTGCCAGCAGCTTGGTACCGGCACCGGATGGCTACACCTTC.

This clonotype was counted at least ten times. The V call is TRBV7-6, the J call TRBJ1-4, with D unresolved. Per germline, CDR1 SGHVS and CDR2 FNYEAQ. V was trimmed by 0 bases and J by 10 bases, leaving 9 bases between them. This CDR3 is built from 13 residues. The CDR3, as DNA: TGTGCCAGCAGCTTAGCAGGAGTCGGAAAACTGTTTTTT. It translates to CASSLAGVGKLFF. The variable domain in full, with the rest retrieved from reference TRBV7-6 and TRBJ1-4, is GAGVSQSPRYKVTKRGQDVALRCDPISGHVSLYWYRQALGQGPEFLTYFNYEAQQDKSGLPNDRFSAERPEGSISTLTIQRTEQRDSAMYRCASSLAGVGKLFFGSGTQLSVL.

This clonotype was observed a handful of times. The rearrangement joins TRBV20-1 to TRBJ2-7; D may be TRBD2 (6 bases). The germline CDR1 and CDR2 sequences are DFQATT and SNEGSKA (reference sequence). Deletions cut 7 bases from V and 0 bases from J, with 13 bases between. The CDR3 spans 13 residues. The CDR3 DNA sequence: TGCAGTGTCGGGCTAGCGACCTCCTACGAGCAGTACTTC. This sequence encodes CSVGLATSYEQYF.

The rearrangement uses TRBV7-6 and TRBJ2-7, with 8 positions matching TRBD2. This CDR3 comprises 16 residues. Germline values: CDR1 SGHVS, CDR2 FNYEAQ. After removal of 5 bases from V and 0 bases from J, the junction contained 9 bases not matched to a gene. In nucleotides, the CDR3 is TGTGCCAGCAGCCGAACTAGCGGACGATCCTCCTACGAGCAGTACTTC. Translation gives CASSRTSGRSSYEQYF.